The 8 T cell receptor beta chains given below trace back to one sample, sequenced in a study of blood T cell repertoires in COVID-19. Produced via immunoSEQ multiplex PCR; TCRdb's table is partial and in-frame only. Altogether over 150,000 clones are present, about 80% being singletons, with the ten largest covering 6% to 8%. Sequencing used PBMCs or T cells enriched from blood (not recorded which). These receptors were taken from a man aged 35 to 55 who had recovered from COVID-19.

This clone was detected only once. DNA of the CDR3: TGTGCCAGCAGTTCCCAGGGGGCCGGGCAGCCCCAGCATTTT. It encodes CASSSQGAGQPQHF. This chain links TRBV6-5 with TRBJ1-5, with 8 bases aligning to TRBD1. This CDR3 has 14 amino acids. J was trimmed by 7 bases and V by 4 bases; bases with no gene match: 6. The germline V gene encodes CDR1 MNHEY and CDR2 SVGAGI.

The chain links TRBV29-1 to TRBJ1-2; no clear D gene. V was pared by 2 bases and J by 1 base, with 20 bases between. The CDR3 sequence is 17 residues long. Germline V gives CDR1 SQVTM, CDR2 ANQGSEA. CDR3 amino acids: CSVELVEVSGFNYGYTF. The CDR3 DNA is TGCAGCGTTGAATTGGTGGAGGTTTCGGGGTTTAACTATGGCTACACCTTC.

Points on this clone: In the same sample, other DNA sequences code for this CDR3. V and J are TRBV18 and TRBJ2-2, with D perhaps TRBD2 (5 bases). Germline CDR1 reads KGHSH; CDR2 reads LQKENI. The CDR3 covers 14 residues. V lost 2 bases and J 4 bases, leaving 8 bases between the germline ends. The CDR3 loop reads CASSPGSRTGELFF. CDR3 coding DNA: TGTGCCAGCTCACCAGGGAGCCGCACCGGGGAGCTGTTTTTT.

This chain joins TRBV6-5 and TRBJ1-5; weak D call: TRBD1 (6 bases). Germline V gene lookup returns CDR1 MNHEY and CDR2 SVGAGI. The CDR3 is 14 residues long. Trimming took 6 bases from V and 4 from J, leaving 13 bases between them. The CDR3 protein is CASRAQGMNQPQHF. The CDR3 DNA is TGTGCCAGCAGAGCTCAGGGGATGAATCAGCCCCAGCATTTT.

This clone was counted ten times or more. The genes are TRBV15 and TRBJ1-2; possible D gene TRBD1, 6 bases. Germline values: CDR1 LNHNV, CDR2 YYDKDF (reference sequence). This CDR3 region has 16 residues. The V and J ends lost 1 base and 2 bases respectively, with 14 bases between them. The CDR3 DNA is TGTGCCACCAGCAGAGGAATCAGGGGCCTGAACTATGGCTACACCTTC. Translation gives CATSRGIRGLNYGYTF.

The V and J genes are TRBV4-1 and TRBJ1-6; D gene ambiguous. CDR3 length equals 16 residues. V lost 0 bases and J 4 bases, leaving 10 bases between the germline ends. Germline V CDR1 and CDR2: MGHRA, YSYEKL. Written as DNA, the CDR3 is TGCGCCAGCAGCCAAGATGGCAGAGGGTATAATTCACCCCTCCACTTT. It specifies CASSQDGRGYNSPLHF.

The V gene is TRBV6-5, the J gene TRBJ1-6, with D tentatively TRBD1 (5 bases). The V gene's germline CDR1 is MNHEY and CDR2 SVGAGI. The germline V and J ends were trimmed by 2 bases and 5 bases, with 13 bases remaining between them. The CDR3 contains 16 residues. CDR3 protein: CASSYLTAGNNSPLHF. DNA of the CDR3: TGTGCCAGCAGTTACCTGACAGCCGGCAATAATTCACCCCTCCACTTT.

The chain carries TRBV27 and TRBJ1-6; unclear D gene. CDR1 MNHEY and CDR2 SMNVEV come from the germline V gene (reference sequence). Trimming cost V 4 bases and J 9 bases, with 19 bases left between them. The CDR3 is 16 residues long. The CDR3 bases are TGTGCCAGCAGTTCCTCGGGTCCGGTGTTAGGTTCACCCCTCCACTTT. It is translated as CASSSSGPVLGSPLHF.